Listed here are 7 T cell receptor beta chains from one sample, sequenced in a study of blood T cell repertoires in COVID-19. Profiling relied on immunoSEQ multiplex PCR, and the TCRdb table lists in-frame clones only, not all of them. This sample has some 300,000 clones, with about 90% found just once. Input material: peripheral blood. The receptor set was obtained from a young man with active or convalescent COVID-19.

V and J are TRBV28 and TRBJ1-2; D is uncertain. The CDR3 length is 15 residues. With 5 bases removed from V and 4 bases from J, the gap between germline ends came to 17 bases. CDR1 and CDR2 from the germline V gene are MDHEN and SYDVKM. The DNA of the CDR3 is TGTGCCAGCAGTCTTAAACGAGGCATTCTCTATGGCTACACCTTC. As protein: CASSLKRGILYGYTF.

V gene TRBV13 combines with J gene TRBJ2-7; weak D call: TRBD1 (6 bases). CDR3 length: 14 residues. With 5 bases removed from V and 2 bases from J, the gap between germline ends came to 13 bases. Germline V gives CDR1 PRHDT, CDR2 FYEKMQ (reference sequence). The CDR3 DNA sequence: TGTGCCAGCAGCGCCGGACAGAAACCCTACGAGCAGTACTTC. It specifies CASSAGQKPYEQYF.

J is TRBJ2-7 and V is TRBV4-3, with a weak D call TRBD2 (6 bases). Germline loops: CDR1 LGHNA, CDR2 YSLEER. V shed 0 bases and J shed 1 base, with 7 bases lying between them. This CDR3 is 14 amino acids long. DNA of the CDR3: TGCGCCAGCAGCCAAGACGGGGGTTCCTACGAGCAGTACTTC. Its translation: CASSQDGGSYEQYF.

The V call is TRBV6-5, the J call TRBJ1-2, with 10 bases fitting TRBD1. Germline assignment: CDR1 MNHEY and CDR2 SVGAGI. The ends lost 5 bases at V and 8 bases at J; junction bases unmatched: 8. The CDR3 is 14 residues long. CDR3 loop: CASSIDRGLEGYTF. The CDR3 DNA reads TGTGCCAGCAGTATCGACAGGGGGCTAGAAGGCTACACCTTC.

This clone was detected once. The chain has TRBV19 and TRBJ2-7, with 8 nucleotides matching TRBD1. J was trimmed by 1 base and V by 4 bases; bases with no gene match: 6. Germline V gene sequence: CDR1 LNHDA, CDR2 SQIVND (reference sequence). This CDR3 has 15 amino acids. The CDR3 DNA is TGTGCCAGTAGTAAACAGGGGGTGATATCCTACGAGCAGTACTTC. Translating gives CASSKQGVISYEQYF.

This chain joins TRBV14 and TRBJ1-6; D gene uncertain. The germline CDR1 and CDR2 sequences are SGHDN and FVKESK. This CDR3 contains 14 residues. V was cut by 2 bases and J by 4 bases, with 6 bases left in between. CDR3 nucleotide sequence: TGTGCCAGCAGCCAACGAGGGTATAATTCACCCCTCCACTTT. Its protein product is CASSQRGYNSPLHF.

The V call is TRBV14, the J call TRBJ2-1, with 8 bases identical to TRBD2. After removal of 0 bases from V and 5 bases from J, the junction contained 3 bases not matched to a gene. CDR3 length: 15 residues. CDR1 and CDR2 from the germline V gene are SGHDN and FVKESK. This CDR3 is CASSQDRGRNNEQFF. For the CDR3, the DNA is TGTGCCAGCAGCCAAGATCGCGGGAGGAACAATGAGCAGTTCTTC.